This TCR beta chain was recorded in a study of cytomegalovirus exposure and HLA in healthy donors. Assay: immunoSEQ multiplex PCR; the TCRdb copy retains only in-frame clones and omits some. The sample carries approximately 180,000 clones, roughly 89% recorded once. In the case of this clone: The antigen is unknown.

Regarding the study as a whole: Rare TCR sequences predominated, though certain public TCRs were found in many donors.

This receptor was taken from a woman aged 30 to 39 in good health and CMV-seronegative. The source material was PBMCs.

CDR3 protein: CASSRQGVQETQYF. The CDR3 DNA sequence: TGTGCCAGCAGTCGGCAGGGGGTCCAAGAGACCCAGTACTTC. This rearrangement joins TRBV6-5 to TRBJ2-5; 7 positions match TRBD1. This CDR3 has 14 amino acids. Germline trimming cut 5 bases from V and 1 base from J; bases unmatched to any gene: 4. The V gene's germline CDR1 is MNHEY and CDR2 SVGAGI.